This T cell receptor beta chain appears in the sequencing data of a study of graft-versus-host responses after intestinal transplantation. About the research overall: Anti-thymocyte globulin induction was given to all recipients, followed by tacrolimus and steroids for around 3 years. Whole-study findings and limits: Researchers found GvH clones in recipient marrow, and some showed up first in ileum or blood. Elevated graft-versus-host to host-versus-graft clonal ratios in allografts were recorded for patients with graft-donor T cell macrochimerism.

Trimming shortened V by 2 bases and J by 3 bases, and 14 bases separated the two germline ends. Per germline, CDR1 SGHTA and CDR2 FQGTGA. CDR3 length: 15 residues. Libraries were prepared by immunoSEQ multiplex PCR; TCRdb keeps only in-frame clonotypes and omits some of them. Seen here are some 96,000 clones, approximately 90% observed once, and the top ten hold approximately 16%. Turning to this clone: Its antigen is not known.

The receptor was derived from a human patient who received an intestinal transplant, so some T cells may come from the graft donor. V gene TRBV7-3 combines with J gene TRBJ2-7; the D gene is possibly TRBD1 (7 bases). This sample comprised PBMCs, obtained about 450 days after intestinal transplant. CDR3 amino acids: CASSLRPGGYYEQYF. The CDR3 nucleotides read TGTGCCAGCAGCTTACGGCCAGGGGGGTACTACGAGCAGTACTTC.